This T cell receptor beta chain was sequenced in a study of shared clonotypes between healthy human individuals. TCRdb's copy holds only in-frame clones and misses some; the assay was immunoSEQ multiplex PCR. The repertoire consists of some 500,000 clones, with 90% to 96% occurring once and the leading ten covering 0.06%. The length of the CDR3 is 16 residues. Germline assignment: CDR1 SGDLS and CDR2 YYNGEE. Between the trimmed V and J ends, which lost 0 bases and 0 bases, there was a span of 12 bases. The sequenced sample was naive CD4+ T cells sorted from blood. Stated subset: CD45RA+ positively selected. This receptor was taken from a woman under 40 in good health. The chain carries TRBV9 and TRBJ1-1; D is unclear. CDR3 sequence (DNA): TGTGCCAGCAGCGTAGTTCCCAGAGCCATGAACACTGAAGCTTTCTTT. It is translated as CASSVVPRAMNTEAFF.